This TCR beta chain was sequenced in a study of cytomegalovirus exposure and HLA in healthy donors. Study-wide background: The approximately 120 validation repertoires were reported in a later analysis to have been generated on the same platform as the roughly 720 first-cohort repertoires.

Concerning this clone: Its specificity is unknown.

The repertoire was sequenced with immunoSEQ multiplex PCR; TCRdb's copy has only in-frame clones and lacks some. The sample has approximately 270,000 clones; around 90% are singletons. Study-level points and caveats: The authors confirmed in vitro that a few CMV-associated chains were specific for CMV antigens.

Sequencing was done on a sample of PBMCs. The source of this sequence is a woman aged 18-35 years in good health and CMV-seronegative.

CDR3 in amino acids: CASSEGQGARNTQYF. CDR3 DNA: TGTGCCAGCAGTGAAGGACAGGGGGCCCGGAATACGCAGTATTTT. The chain couples TRBV2 to TRBJ2-3, with 10 bases matching TRBD1. Germline CDR1 and CDR2: SNHLY and FYNNEI. The V gene end was trimmed by 1 base and the J gene end by 7 bases; junction bases not matched to a gene: 5. The CDR3 is made up of 15 amino acids.